The 28 T cell receptor beta chains reported below all come from one sample, sequenced in a study of blood T cell repertoires in COVID-19. Sequenced by immunoSEQ multiplex PCR; TCRdb stores in-frame clones only, minus some. The table includes roughly 110,000 clones, more than 70% detected once. The specimen was peripheral blood. These receptors originate from a man aged 35 to 55 with active or convalescent COVID-19.

The CDR3 bases are TGTGCCAGCAGCTCGGACAGAAACTCTGGAAACACCATATATTTT. Protein: CASSSDRNSGNTIYF. This chain links TRBV7-9 with TRBJ1-3; D perhaps matches TRBD1 (6 bases). The CDR3 totals 15 residues. The germline V gene encodes CDR1 SEHNR and CDR2 FQNEAQ (reference sequence). The V gene lost 4 bases and the J gene lost 0 bases, with 10 bases spanning the gap.

The V call is TRBV4-3, the J call TRBJ2-3; 7 bases agree with TRBD2. Looked up from germline, CDR1 is LGHNA and CDR2 is YSLEER. The CDR3 loop spans 15 amino acids. Trimming took 4 bases from V and 4 from J; bases not matched to a gene: 8. Here the CDR3 DNA reads TGCGCCAGCAGCCCGTCTAGCGGACCCTCAGATACGCAGTATTTT. It encodes CASSPSSGPSDTQYF.

This clone was recorded once. At one boundary the junction diverges from the germline segment, which might be a read error. The rearrangement uses TRBV5-1 and TRBJ1-2, with D perhaps matching TRBD1 (5 bases). Germline-derived CDR1 and CDR2 are SGHRS and YFSETQ. The CDR3 covers 12 residues. CDR3 sequence: CASSSGTSSIFF. CDR3 coding DNA: TGCGCCAGCAGCTCTGGGACTTCTAGTATTTTCTTC.

V gene TRBV7-8 combines with J gene TRBJ1-1; 8 bases match TRBD1. The germline gives CDR1 SGHVS, CDR2 FQNEAQ. J gave up 6 bases and V 5 bases, and 17 bases lay outside the gene matches. This CDR3 comprises 17 residues. The CDR3 nucleotides are TGTGCCAGCAGCCCTCAGCAGGGGGCGACTAGGATCCCTGAAGCTTTCTTT. Protein product: CASSPQQGATRIPEAFF.

This chain connects TRBV7-9 to TRBJ2-7; 7 bases line up with TRBD2. V dropped 5 bases and J dropped 3; count of bases not matched to a gene: 10. CDR3 length equals 15 residues. CDR1 and CDR2 from the germline V gene are SEHNR and FQNEAQ (reference sequence). CDR3 loop: CASSQKGGAHYEQYF. CDR3 DNA: TGTGCCAGCAGCCAGAAGGGAGGGGCTCACTACGAGCAGTACTTC.

This clone was found once. The rearrangement joins TRBV19 to TRBJ2-5, with 7 bases lining up with TRBD2. The CDR3 consists of 14 residues. The germline V gene has CDR1 LNHDA and CDR2 SQIVND (reference sequence). Trimming took 1 base from V and 1 from J; bases not matched to a gene: 0. Here the CDR3 reads CASSIASGQETQYF. CDR3 DNA sequence: TGTGCCAGTAGTATAGCTAGCGGCCAAGAGACCCAGTACTTC.

This chain connects TRBV19 to TRBJ1-1, with D perhaps matching TRBD1 (5 bases). The CDR3 has 15 residues. From germline, CDR1 is LNHDA and CDR2 SQIVND (reference sequence). The V gene lost 1 base and the J gene lost 0 bases, with 9 bases spanning the gap. The DNA for the CDR3 is TGTGCCAGTAGTATAGTAGGACACCTGAACACTGAAGCTTTCTTT. Its protein product is CASSIVGHLNTEAFF.

The chain combines TRBV27 with TRBJ1-6, with 8 bases matching TRBD1. Germline CDR1 is MNHEY and CDR2 is SMNVEV (reference sequence). There are 15 residues in the CDR3. V shed 6 bases, J shed 0 bases, and the junction held 1 base outside the gene matches. The CDR3 DNA reads as TGTGCCAGCAGCGGGACAGGCTCCTATAATTCACCCCTCCACTTT. Its translation: CASSGTGSYNSPLHF.

The rearrangement links TRBV28 to TRBJ2-7; maybe TRBD2 (5 bases). The CDR3 runs 14 residues. Per germline, CDR1 MDHEN and CDR2 SYDVKM. Trimming cost V 6 bases and J 2 bases, with 14 bases left between them. The DNA for the CDR3 is TGTGCCAGCAGAATGGAGCGGAGCCCCTACGAGCAGTACTTC. It is translated as CASRMERSPYEQYF.

This clone was seen a few times. The V and J genes are TRBV11-3 and TRBJ2-6, with D possibly being TRBD1 (5 bases). Germline CDR1 reads SGHNT; CDR2 reads YENEEA. With 5 bases removed from V and 0 bases from J, the gap between germline ends came to 8 bases. This CDR3 has 15 residues. This chain's CDR3 is CASSPDSSGANVLTF. In DNA form, the CDR3 reads TGTGCCAGCAGCCCCGACAGCTCTGGGGCCAACGTCCTGACTTTC. The full variable domain, completed using reference TRBV11-3 and TRBJ2-6, is EAGVVQSPRYKIIEKKQPVAFWCNPISGHNTLYWYLQNLGQGPELLIRYENEEAVDDSQLPKDRFSAERLKGVDSTLKIQPAELGDSAVYLCASSPDSSGANVLTFGAGSRLTVL.

This chain joins TRBV6-5 and TRBJ1-4, with 12 bases aligning to TRBD1. The CDR3 covers 14 residues. Germline loops: CDR1 MNHEY, CDR2 SVGAGI. Trimming cost V 11 bases and J 13 bases; bases outside gene matches: 14. This CDR3 reads CAARDRGQTGGLFF. For the CDR3, the DNA is TGTGCCGCACGGGACAGGGGGCAAACCGGGGGACTGTTTTTT.

This clone was picked up a small number of times. The J gene is TRBJ2-7, the V gene TRBV7-2, with D perhaps matching TRBD1 (5 bases). V was shortened by 5 bases and J by 9 bases, with 14 bases between the two germline ends. CDR1 SGHTA and CDR2 FQGNSA come from the germline V gene. The CDR3 covers 12 residues. The CDR3 loop reads CASSEDIPRQYF. The CDR3, as DNA: TGTGCCAGCAGCGAGGACATCCCCAGGCAGTACTTC.

This chain links TRBV3-1 (or the pseudogene TRBV3-2) with TRBJ2-3, with unresolved D. Germline assignment: CDR1 LGHDT and CDR2 YNNKEL (reference sequence). Trimming stripped 1 base from V and 5 bases from J, with 7 bases between. This CDR3 has 13 amino acids. CDR3 nucleotides: TGTGCCAGCAGCCAAGGGCTGTTAGATACGCAGTATTTT. It is translated as CASSQGLLDTQYF.

The chain uses TRBV29-1 and TRBJ1-2, with D maybe TRBD1 (5 bases). V lost 3 bases and J 4 bases, leaving 9 bases between the germline ends. The CDR3 spans 12 residues. Germline assignment: CDR1 SQVTM and CDR2 ANQGSEA. CDR3 sequence: CSVDGGGYGYTF. Here the CDR3 DNA reads TGCAGCGTTGATGGGGGGGGCTATGGCTACACCTTC.

The chain uses TRBV15 and TRBJ1-2, with unresolved D. The CDR3 contains 13 residues. Germline values: CDR1 LNHNV, CDR2 YYDKDF (reference sequence). V lost 0 bases and J lost 5, with 7 bases in between. The CDR3 loop is CATSRDFQYGYTF. The CDR3 DNA reads as TGTGCCACCAGCAGAGATTTTCAGTATGGCTACACCTTC.

The chain links TRBV4-3 to TRBJ1-4, with D uncertain. This CDR3 contains 19 residues. CDR1 and CDR2 (germline): LGHNA, YSLEER. The ends were cut back, 0 bases at V and 2 bases at J, with 19 bases in the middle. The DNA for the CDR3 is TGCGCCAGCAGCCAAGATTCGGCAGGAGGAGGAGGGACTAATGAAAAACTGTTTTTT. Translation gives CASSQDSAGGGGTNEKLFF.

The CDR3 nucleotides are TGTGCCAGCAGTGAGAGAGCAGTCGGGACAGGGGGCCTCCATCAGCCCCAGCATTTT. The encoded protein is CASSERAVGTGGLHQPQHF. V and J are TRBV6-1 and TRBJ1-5, with 12 nucleotides matching TRBD1. Per the germline V gene, CDR1 is MNHNS and CDR2 is SASEGT. The CDR3 totals 19 residues. The ends lost 3 bases at V and 5 bases at J; junction bases unmatched: 14.

The gene calls are TRBV24-1 and TRBJ2-2, with a tentative D call TRBD2 (5 bases). The CDR3 is 15 amino acids. V shed 4 bases and J shed 5 bases, with 13 bases lying between them. The germline gives CDR1 KGHDR, CDR2 SFDVKD. Here the CDR3 DNA reads TGTGCCACCAGTGACAGCGGCTATTCAACCGGGGAGCTGTTTTTT. Translated: CATSDSGYSTGELFF.

This clone came up once. CDR3 DNA sequence: TGTGCCACCCGGGACACGGGCTCTGGGGCCAACGTCCTGACTTTC. This gives the protein CATRDTGSGANVLTF. J is TRBJ2-6 and V is TRBV27; D might be TRBD1 (6 bases). The germline V and J ends were trimmed by 10 bases and 0 bases, with 13 bases remaining between them. Germline CDR1 reads MNHEY; CDR2 reads SMNVEV (reference sequence). There are 15 residues in the CDR3.

The chain combines TRBV28 with TRBJ2-7; possibly TRBD2 for D (6 bases). CDR1 is MDHEN, CDR2 SYDVKM, per germline. Trimming removed 5 bases at V and 7 bases at J, with 21 bases between. The CDR3 totals 15 residues. The CDR3 coding sequence is TGTGCCAGCAGTCCCCCTGAGGGTGGACTATGGGAGCAGTACTTC. Encoded protein: CASSPPEGGLWEQYF.

The chain links TRBV9 to TRBJ2-2, with D perhaps TRBD2 (5 bases). Germline V gives CDR1 SGDLS, CDR2 YYNGEE. Trimming shortened V by 2 bases and J by 3 bases, and 14 bases separated the two germline ends. This CDR3 has 16 amino acids. CDR3 loop: CASSVDGSAYTGELFF. CDR3 in DNA: TGTGCCAGCAGCGTCGACGGTAGCGCGTACACCGGGGAGCTGTTTTTT.

The V call is TRBV11-2, the J call TRBJ1-3; D gene unclear. This CDR3 is 16 amino acids long. CDR1 and CDR2 from the germline V gene are SGHAT and FQNNGV. V lost 2 bases and J 1 base, leaving 12 bases between the germline ends. DNA of the CDR3: TGTGCCAGCAGCTTACCCCTTTACAGTTCTGGAAACACCATATATTTT. Protein: CASSLPLYSSGNTIYF.

The rearrangement uses TRBV4-2 and TRBJ1-4; no reliable D call. The CDR3 is 13 residues long. Between the trimmed V and J ends, which lost 2 bases and 7 bases, there was a span of 8 bases. Germline CDR1 is LGHNA and CDR2 is YNFKEQ. CDR3 amino acids: CASSQRGSEKLFF. The CDR3 coding sequence is TGTGCCAGCAGCCAACGGGGAAGTGAAAAACTGTTTTTT.

V and J are TRBV5-1 and TRBJ1-4, with 7 bases fitting TRBD1. The CDR3 loop spans 14 amino acids. Per the germline V gene, CDR1 is SGHRS and CDR2 is YFSETQ. Trimming removed 5 bases from V and 4 bases from J; junction bases left unmatched: 5. The chain's CDR3 is CASSPGQVNEKLFF. The CDR3 region has the DNA TGCGCCAGCAGTCCCGGACAGGTTAATGAAAAACTGTTTTTT.

The chain links TRBV5-1 to TRBJ2-1; D unclear. The CDR3 runs 19 residues. V was pared by 1 base and J by 0 bases, with 20 bases between. Germline values: CDR1 SGHRS, CDR2 YFSETQ. The CDR3 DNA follows: TGCGCCAGCAGCTTGCCCCTATCTCCCAAAGCGACCTCCTACAATGAGCAGTTCTTC. This encodes CASSLPLSPKATSYNEQFF.

J is TRBJ2-7 and V is TRBV27; 11 bases are shared with TRBD1. V lost 5 bases and J lost 3; bases outside the gene matches: 3. The germline V gene has CDR1 MNHEY and CDR2 SMNVEV (reference sequence). The CDR3 has 14 residues. CDR3 amino acids: CASSRTGGVYEQYF. The CDR3 DNA sequence: TGTGCCAGCAGTCGGACAGGGGGCGTCTACGAGCAGTACTTC.

The chain links TRBV5-4 to TRBJ2-7; TRBD2 agrees at 12 bases. Germline V CDR1 and CDR2: SGHNT, YYREEE (reference sequence). The trim removed 2 bases at V and 7 bases at J, leaving 7 bases unmatched. CDR3 size: 15 residues. The CDR3 reads CASSFLAGGPREQYF. The CDR3 bases are TGTGCCAGCAGCTTCCTAGCGGGAGGGCCTCGGGAGCAGTACTTC.

The chain carries TRBV4-1 and TRBJ1-1; TRBD1 aligns across 7 bases. CDR3 length: 15 residues. The V gene end was trimmed by 3 bases and the J gene end by 0 bases; junction bases not matched to a gene: 4. Germline CDR1 is MGHRA and CDR2 is YSYEKL. The CDR3 loop reads CASSHGQAMNTEAFF. CDR3 DNA sequence: TGCGCCAGCAGCCACGGACAGGCAATGAACACTGAAGCTTTCTTT.